The T cell receptor (beta chain) under discussion was sequenced for a study of T-cell memory formation after mild COVID-19. Per the germline V gene, CDR1 is SGHRS and CDR2 is YFSETQ. CDR3 length equals 14 residues. V was pared by 2 bases and J by 8 bases, with 16 bases between. TCRdb re-analysed the 5' RACE reads in MiXCR, keeping a single row per CDR3 protein. The table has a few hundred thousand distinct CDR3 sequences, 13% to 15% seen once. This rearrangement joins TRBV5-1 to TRBJ1-2; a possible D gene is TRBD1 (6 bases). Sequencing used PBMCs or a T cell subset sorted from them (not recorded which). The source of this sequence is a man younger than 35 who had mild COVID-19 (a few samples of this study predate the infection). Cell type and time point are not known. The CDR3 region has the DNA TGCGCCAGCAGCTTAGGCGTGAACAGGGTCGGCTACACCTTC. Its translation: CASSLGVNRVGYTF.